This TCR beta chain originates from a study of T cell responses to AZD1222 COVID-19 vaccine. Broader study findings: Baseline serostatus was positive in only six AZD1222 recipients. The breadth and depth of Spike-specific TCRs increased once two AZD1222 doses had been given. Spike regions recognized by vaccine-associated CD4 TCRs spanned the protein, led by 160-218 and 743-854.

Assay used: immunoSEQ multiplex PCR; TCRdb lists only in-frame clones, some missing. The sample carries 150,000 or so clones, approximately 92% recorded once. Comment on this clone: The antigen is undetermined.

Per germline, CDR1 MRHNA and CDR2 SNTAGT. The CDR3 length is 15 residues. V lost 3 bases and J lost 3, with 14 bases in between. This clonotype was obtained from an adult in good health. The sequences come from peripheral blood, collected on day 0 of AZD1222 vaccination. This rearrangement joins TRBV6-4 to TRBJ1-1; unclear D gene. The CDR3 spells CASSEWAGVDTEAFF. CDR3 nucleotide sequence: TGTGCCAGCAGTGAATGGGCCGGTGTTGACACTGAAGCTTTCTTT.